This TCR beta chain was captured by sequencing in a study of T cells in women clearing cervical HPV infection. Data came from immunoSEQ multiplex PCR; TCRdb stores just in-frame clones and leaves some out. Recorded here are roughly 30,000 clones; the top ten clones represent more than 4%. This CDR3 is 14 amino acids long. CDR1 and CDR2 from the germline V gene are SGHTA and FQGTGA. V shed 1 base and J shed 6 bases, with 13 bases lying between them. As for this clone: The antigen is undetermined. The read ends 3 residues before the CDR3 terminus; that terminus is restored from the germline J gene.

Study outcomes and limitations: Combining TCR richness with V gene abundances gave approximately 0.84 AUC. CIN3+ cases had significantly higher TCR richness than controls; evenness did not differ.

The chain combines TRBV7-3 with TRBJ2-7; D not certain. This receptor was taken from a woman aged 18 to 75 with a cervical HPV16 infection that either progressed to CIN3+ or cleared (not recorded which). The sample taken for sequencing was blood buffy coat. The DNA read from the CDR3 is TGTGCCAGCAGCTTAATGGCGGCCACCGGCGAG. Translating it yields CASSLMAATGE. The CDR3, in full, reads CASSLMAATGEQYF.